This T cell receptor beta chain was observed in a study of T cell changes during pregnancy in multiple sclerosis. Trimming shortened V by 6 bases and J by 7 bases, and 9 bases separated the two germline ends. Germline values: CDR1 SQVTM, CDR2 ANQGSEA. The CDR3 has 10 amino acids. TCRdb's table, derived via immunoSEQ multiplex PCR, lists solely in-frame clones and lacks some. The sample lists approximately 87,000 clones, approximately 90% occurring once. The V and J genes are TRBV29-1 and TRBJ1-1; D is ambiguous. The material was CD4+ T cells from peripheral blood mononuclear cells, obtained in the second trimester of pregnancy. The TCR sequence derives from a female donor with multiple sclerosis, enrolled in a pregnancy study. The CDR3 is CSVSPVEAFF. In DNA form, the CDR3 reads TGCAGCGTGTCCCCCGTTGAAGCTTTCTTT.